This T cell receptor (beta chain) was recorded in a study of immune characterization of retroperitoneal liposarcoma (dated by TCRdb to the late 2010s). The junction shows trimming of 5 bases on V and 1 base on J, plus 10 bases between the germline ends. Measured from the cysteine to the phenylalanine, the CDR3 is 14 residues long. Only CDR3 DNA remains: 42 bases, in frame from the first base. This clonotype is characterized as medium-sized (0.01 to 0.1%). Which antigen it targets is not known. Base qualities were left out, and no much larger clone turns up one base away. The method was PCR. Instrument used: NextSeq 500. TCRdb reprocessing: public reads trimmed at Q25 with fastp, clones called with MiXCR, in-frame beta chains kept. When rows share a CDR3 protein, they turn into one entry using the most common DNA and genes. For this sample the table gives some 10,000 distinct CDR3 sequences, of which more than 35% were detected only once. Roughly a tenth of the sample goes to the ten largest clones.

Material for sequencing was tumor tissue. The source of this sequence is a female donor with retroperitoneal liposarcoma. The rearranged chain carries TRBV12-3 or TRBV12-4 and TRBJ2-3, with no reliable assignment of the D segment. The DNA reads TGTGCCAGCAGTCGGAGAGACGGCACAGATACGCAGTATTTT. Its protein is CASSRRDGTDTQYF.